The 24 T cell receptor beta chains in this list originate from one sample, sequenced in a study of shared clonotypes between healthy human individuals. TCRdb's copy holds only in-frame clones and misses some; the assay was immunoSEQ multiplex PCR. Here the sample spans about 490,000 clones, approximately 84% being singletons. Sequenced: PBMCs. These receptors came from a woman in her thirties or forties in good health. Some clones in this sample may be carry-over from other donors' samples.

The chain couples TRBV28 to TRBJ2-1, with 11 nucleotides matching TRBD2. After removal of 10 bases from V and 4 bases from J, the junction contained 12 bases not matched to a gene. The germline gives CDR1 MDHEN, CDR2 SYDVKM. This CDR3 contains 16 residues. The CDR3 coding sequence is TGTGCCAACAGCCGCCTAGCGGGAGGAGGGTACAATGAGCAGTTCTTC. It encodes CANSRLAGGGYNEQFF.

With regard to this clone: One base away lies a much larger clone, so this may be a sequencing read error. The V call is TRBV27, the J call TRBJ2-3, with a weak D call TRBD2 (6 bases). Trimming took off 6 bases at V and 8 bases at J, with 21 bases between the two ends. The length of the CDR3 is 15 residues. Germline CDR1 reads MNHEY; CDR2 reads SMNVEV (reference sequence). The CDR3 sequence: CASRLFRESPGTQYF. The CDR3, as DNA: TGTGCCAGCAGGCTATTCCGGGAGTCCCCAGGTACGCAGTATTTT.

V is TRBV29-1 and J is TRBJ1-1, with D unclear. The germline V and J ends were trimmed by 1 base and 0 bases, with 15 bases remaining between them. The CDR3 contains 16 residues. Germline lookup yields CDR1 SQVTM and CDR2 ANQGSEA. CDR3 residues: CSVEAGGGMVNTEAFF. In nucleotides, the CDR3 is TGCAGCGTTGAAGCTGGTGGAGGGATGGTGAACACTGAAGCTTTCTTT.

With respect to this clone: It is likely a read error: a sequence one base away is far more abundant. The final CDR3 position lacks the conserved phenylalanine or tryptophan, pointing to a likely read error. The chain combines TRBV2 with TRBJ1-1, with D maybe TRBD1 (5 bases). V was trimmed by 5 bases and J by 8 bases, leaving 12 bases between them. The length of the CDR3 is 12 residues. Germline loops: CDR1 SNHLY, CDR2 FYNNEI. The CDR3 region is CASSLQGTEAFL. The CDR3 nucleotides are TGTGCCAGCAGTTTGCAGGGCACCGAAGCTTTCCTT.

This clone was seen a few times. The CDR3 region is CASSQQGVWEARAGELFF. The CDR3 coding sequence is TGTGCCAGCAGTCAACAGGGGGTGTGGGAGGCTCGGGCCGGGGAGCTGTTTTTT. The rearrangement uses TRBV27 and TRBJ2-2, with 8 bases matching TRBD1. The CDR3 runs 18 residues. Per the germline V gene, CDR1 is MNHEY and CDR2 is SMNVEV (reference sequence). Trimming at V came to 5 bases and at J to 6 bases, leaving 17 bases not matched to a gene.

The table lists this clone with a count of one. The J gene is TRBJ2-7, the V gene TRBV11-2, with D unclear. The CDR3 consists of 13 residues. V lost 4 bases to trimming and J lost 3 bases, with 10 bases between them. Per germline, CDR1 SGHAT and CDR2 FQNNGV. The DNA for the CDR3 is TGTGCCAGCAGCTCACAAGGGTTCTACGAGCAGTACTTC. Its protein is CASSSQGFYEQYF.

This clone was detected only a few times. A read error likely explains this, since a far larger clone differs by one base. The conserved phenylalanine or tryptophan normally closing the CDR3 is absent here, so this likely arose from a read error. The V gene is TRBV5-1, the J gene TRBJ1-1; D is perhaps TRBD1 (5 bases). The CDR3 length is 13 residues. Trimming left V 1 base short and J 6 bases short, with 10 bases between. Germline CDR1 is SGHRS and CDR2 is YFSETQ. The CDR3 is CASSLQGAPEAFS. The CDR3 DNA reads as TGCGCCAGCAGCTTGCAGGGTGCGCCTGAAGCTTTCTCT.

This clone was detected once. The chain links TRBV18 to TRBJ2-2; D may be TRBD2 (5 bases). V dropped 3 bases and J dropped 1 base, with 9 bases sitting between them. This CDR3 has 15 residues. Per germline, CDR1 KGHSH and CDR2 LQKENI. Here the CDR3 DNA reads TGTGCCAGCTCACCGTTCAGCGGGAACACCGGGGAGCTGTTTTTT. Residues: CASSPFSGNTGELFF.

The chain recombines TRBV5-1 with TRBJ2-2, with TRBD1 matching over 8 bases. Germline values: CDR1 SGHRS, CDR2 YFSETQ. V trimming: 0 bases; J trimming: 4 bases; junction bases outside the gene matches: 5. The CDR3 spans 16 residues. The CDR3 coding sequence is TGCGCCAGCAGCTTGGCCACAGGGGGGACCACCGGGGAGCTGTTTTTT. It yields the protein CASSLATGGTTGELFF.

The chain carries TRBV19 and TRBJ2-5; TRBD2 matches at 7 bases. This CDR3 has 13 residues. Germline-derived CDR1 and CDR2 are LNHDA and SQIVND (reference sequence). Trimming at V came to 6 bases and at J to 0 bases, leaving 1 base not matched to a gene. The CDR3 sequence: CASRAGHQETQYF. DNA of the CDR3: TGTGCCAGTAGAGCGGGACACCAAGAGACCCAGTACTTC.

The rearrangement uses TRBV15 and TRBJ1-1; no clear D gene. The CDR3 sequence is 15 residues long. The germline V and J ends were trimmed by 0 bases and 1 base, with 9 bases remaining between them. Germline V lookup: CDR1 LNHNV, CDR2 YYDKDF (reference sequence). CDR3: CATSRDSTANTEAFF. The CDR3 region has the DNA TGTGCCACCAGCAGAGATAGTACAGCGAACACTGAAGCTTTCTTT.

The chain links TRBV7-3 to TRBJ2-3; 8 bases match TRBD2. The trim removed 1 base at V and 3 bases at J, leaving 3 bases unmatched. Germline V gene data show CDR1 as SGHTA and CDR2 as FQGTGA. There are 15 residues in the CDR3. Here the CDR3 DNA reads TGTGCCAGCAGCTTAAATCCGGGAGGGACAGATACGCAGTATTTT. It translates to CASSLNPGGTDTQYF.

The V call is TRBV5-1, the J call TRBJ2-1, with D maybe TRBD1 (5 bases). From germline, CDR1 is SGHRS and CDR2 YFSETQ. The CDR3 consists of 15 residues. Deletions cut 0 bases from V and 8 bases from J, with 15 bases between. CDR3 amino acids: CASSLAGQGWYEQFF. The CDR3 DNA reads TGCGCCAGCAGCTTGGCCGGGCAGGGATGGTATGAGCAGTTCTTC. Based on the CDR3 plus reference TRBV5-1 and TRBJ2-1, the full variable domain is KAGVTQTPRYLIKTRGQQVTLSCSPISGHRSVSWYQQTPGQGLQFLFEYFSETQRNKGNFPGRFSGRQFSNSRSEMNVSTLELGDSALYLCASSLAGQGWYEQFFGPGTRLTVL.

CDR3 in amino acids: CAISPTRTPSGGTDTQYF. In DNA, the CDR3 is TGTGCCATCAGTCCCACGCGGACCCCATCGGGTGGCACAGATACGCAGTATTTT. This chain links TRBV10-3 with TRBJ2-3; D gene unclear. The CDR3 has 18 amino acids. CDR1 is ENHRY and CDR2 is SYGVKD in the germline V gene. Trimming removed 5 bases at V and 1 base at J, with 22 bases between.

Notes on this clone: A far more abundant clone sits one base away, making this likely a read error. The CDR3 DNA sequence: TGTGCCAGCCGCTGGGAGGACACAGATACGCAGTATTTT. Its protein is CASRWEDTDTQYF. The chain links TRBV7-9 to TRBJ2-3; perhaps TRBD2 as D (6 bases). There are 13 residues in the CDR3. CDR1 and CDR2 from the germline V gene are SEHNR and FQNEAQ (reference sequence). Trimming took off 8 bases at V and 2 bases at J, with 11 bases between the two ends.

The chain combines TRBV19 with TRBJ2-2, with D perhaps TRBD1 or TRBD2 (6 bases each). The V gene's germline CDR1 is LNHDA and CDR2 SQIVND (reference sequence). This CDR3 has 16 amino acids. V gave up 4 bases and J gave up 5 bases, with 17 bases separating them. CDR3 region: CASSKAMGAGTGELFF. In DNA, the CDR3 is TGTGCCAGTAGTAAGGCGATGGGGGCGGGGACCGGGGAGCTGTTTTTT.

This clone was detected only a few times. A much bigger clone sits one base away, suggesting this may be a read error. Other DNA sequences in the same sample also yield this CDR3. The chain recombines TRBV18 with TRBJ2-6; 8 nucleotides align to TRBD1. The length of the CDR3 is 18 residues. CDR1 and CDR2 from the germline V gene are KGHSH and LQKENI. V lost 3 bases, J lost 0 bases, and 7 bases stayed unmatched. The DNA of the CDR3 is TGTGCCAGCTCACCGTGGACAGGGCGGATCTCTGGGGCCAACGTCCTGACTTTC. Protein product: CASSPWTGRISGANVLTF.

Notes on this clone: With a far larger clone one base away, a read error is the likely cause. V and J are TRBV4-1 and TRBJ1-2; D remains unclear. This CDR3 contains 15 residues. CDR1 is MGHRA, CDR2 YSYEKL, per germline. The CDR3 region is CASSQDLHLNYCYTF. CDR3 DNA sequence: TGCGCCAGCAGCCAAGATCTTCACCTTAACTATTGCTACACCTTC.

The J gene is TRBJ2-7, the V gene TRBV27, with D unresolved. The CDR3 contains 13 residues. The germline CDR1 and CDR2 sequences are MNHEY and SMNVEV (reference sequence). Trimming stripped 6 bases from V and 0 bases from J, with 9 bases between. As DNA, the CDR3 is TGTGCCAGCAGAAGTATAAGCTCCTACGAGCAGTACTTC. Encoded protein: CASRSISSYEQYF.

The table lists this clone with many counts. The CDR3 DNA reads TGTGCCATCAGTGAAGGACAGGGGGCGTACGAGCAGTACTTC. This codes for CAISEGQGAYEQYF. This chain joins TRBV10-3 and TRBJ2-5, with 11 bases that match TRBD1. The J call may be faulty, since TRBJ2-7 better matches the DNA end. This CDR3 region has 14 residues. Germline V gives CDR1 ENHRY, CDR2 SYGVKD.

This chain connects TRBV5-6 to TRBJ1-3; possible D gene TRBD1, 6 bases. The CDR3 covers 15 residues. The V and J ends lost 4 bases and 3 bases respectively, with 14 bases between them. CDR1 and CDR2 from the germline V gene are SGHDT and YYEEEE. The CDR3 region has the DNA TGTGCCAGCAGCGAAGCGGGACAAAATGGAAACACCATATATTTT. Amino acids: CASSEAGQNGNTIYF.

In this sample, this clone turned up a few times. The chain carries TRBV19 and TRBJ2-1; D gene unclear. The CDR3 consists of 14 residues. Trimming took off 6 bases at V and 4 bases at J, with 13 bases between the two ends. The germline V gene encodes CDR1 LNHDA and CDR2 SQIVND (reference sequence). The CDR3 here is CASSPPLGYNEQFF. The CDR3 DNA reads TGTGCCAGTAGCCCCCCTTTGGGTTACAATGAGCAGTTCTTC.

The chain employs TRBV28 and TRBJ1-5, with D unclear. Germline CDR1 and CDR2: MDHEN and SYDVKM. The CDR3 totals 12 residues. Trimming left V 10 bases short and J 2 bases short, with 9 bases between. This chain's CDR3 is CATTNGNQPQHF. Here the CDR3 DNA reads TGTGCCACCACTAATGGCAATCAGCCCCAGCATTTT.

DNA for the CDR3: TGTGCCAGCAGCAAATGCGGGGGCAGGGGGTCCTACGAGCAGTACTTC. It encodes CASSKCGGRGSYEQYF. The chain has TRBV21-1 and TRBJ2-7. TRBV21-1 is tagged as a pseudogene. CDR3 length equals 16 residues.